Following are 16 T cell receptor beta chains from one sample sequenced in a study of cytomegalovirus exposure and HLA in healthy donors (dated by TCRdb to 2016 to 2017). The library was built by means of the immunoSEQ multiplex PCR assay. The multiplex PCR relied on a mix of 60 forward primers for TCR Vbeta segments and 13 reverse primers for TCR Jbeta segments. What TCRdb holds here is the immuneACCESS table cut down to in-frame rearrangements. Part of the clones is not present; checked against another copy, under half of the missing clones reflect an unresolved V gene, and the others are unexplained. The sample table records about 150,000 clones; roughly three quarters of these occur just once. 14% of the sample comes from the top ten. Sequencing was performed on PBMCs. The receptors originated from a woman aged 40 to 50 in good health and CMV-seronegative.

The rearrangement uses TRBV4-3 and TRBJ2-2; D may be TRBD1 (6 bases). Germline loops: CDR1 LGHNA, CDR2 YSLEER. V was cut by 2 bases and J by 6 bases, with 10 bases left in between. The CDR3 sequence is 14 residues long. This CDR3 reads CASSQLYRAGELFF. The DNA of the CDR3 is TGCGCCAGCAGCCAACTATACAGGGCCGGGGAGCTGTTTTTT.

This sequence joins TRBV4-1 and TRBJ1-2; D is undetermined. V lost 0 bases to trimming and J lost 4 bases, with 9 bases between them. CDR3 size: 14 residues. Germline values: CDR1 MGHRA, CDR2 YSYEKL. CDR3 in amino acids: CASSQDRNSYGYTF. DNA of the CDR3: TGCGCCAGCAGCCAAGACAGGAATTCCTATGGCTACACCTTC.

The J gene is TRBJ2-7, the V gene TRBV9, with a possible D match to TRBD2 (6 bases). This CDR3 spans 12 amino acids. Germline CDR1 SGDLS, CDR2 YYNGEE. CDR3 nucleotide sequence: TGTGCTAGACTGGGGACTTCCTACGAGCAGTACTTC. This translates into CARLGTSYEQYF.

V usage is TRBV27 and J usage is TRBJ1-1; D ambiguous. CDR1 MNHEY and CDR2 SMNVEV come from the germline V gene (reference sequence). The CDR3 contains 14 residues. V dropped 3 bases and J dropped 0 bases, with 8 bases sitting between them. CDR3 in amino acids: CASSFGIMNTEAFF. The CDR3, as DNA: TGTGCCAGCAGTTTCGGTATAATGAACACTGAAGCTTTCTTT.

This clone has more than one count but fewer than ten. This chain links TRBV19 with TRBJ1-2, with 7 bases lining up with TRBD1. Unmatched junction bases numbered 1, after V lost 4 bases and J lost 2 bases. The CDR3 runs 13 residues. CDR1 and CDR2 (germline): LNHDA, SQIVND (reference sequence). For the CDR3, the DNA is TGTGCCAGTAGTACGGGACAGAACTATGGCTACACCTTC. Translation gives CASSTGQNYGYTF.

The chain carries TRBV19 and TRBJ1-1, with D tentatively TRBD1 (6 bases). The CDR3 runs 15 residues. Germline-derived CDR1 and CDR2 are LNHDA and SQIVND (reference sequence). Trimming left V 8 bases short and J 1 base short, with 17 bases between. The CDR3 DNA reads as TGTGCCAGTCACCAGAGGGGGATGGGGAACACTGAAGCTTTCTTT. It codes for CASHQRGMGNTEAFF.

The chain links TRBV15 to TRBJ2-3, with D possibly matching TRBD2 (5 bases). Trimming pared 2 bases from V and 3 bases from J, leaving 12 bases between. The length of the CDR3 is 15 residues. Germline CDR1 LNHNV, CDR2 YYDKDF (reference sequence). CDR3 in amino acids: CATSRRRRMTDTQYF. CDR3 nucleotide sequence: TGTGCCACCAGCAGACGGAGGAGGATGACAGATACGCAGTATTTT. The full variable domain, rest sourced from reference TRBV15 and TRBJ2-3, is DAMVIQNPRYQVTQFGKPVTLSCSQTLNHNVMYWYQQKSSQAPKLLFHYYDKDFNNEADTPDNFQSRRPNTSFCFLDIRSPGLGDTAMYLCATSRRRRMTDTQYFGPGTRLTVL.

The chain has TRBV10-1 and TRBJ2-5; no clear D gene. The V gene lost 2 bases and the J gene lost 5 bases, with 9 bases spanning the gap. The germline CDR1 and CDR2 sequences are WNHNN and SYGVQD (reference sequence). This CDR3 is built from 13 residues. The CDR3 reads CASSELGAETQYF. CDR3 coding DNA: TGCGCCAGCAGTGAGCTAGGTGCGGAGACCCAGTACTTC.

This chain connects TRBV18 to TRBJ2-1; 9 nucleotides line up with TRBD1. V lost 3 bases, J lost 0 bases, and 6 bases stayed unmatched. Germline CDR1 KGHSH, CDR2 LQKENI. The CDR3 is 17 amino acids. The CDR3 is CASSPEGQGSSYNEQFF. CDR3 DNA sequence: TGTGCCAGCTCACCGGAGGGACAGGGTAGCTCCTACAATGAGCAGTTCTTC.

The CDR3 sequence: CAISGQETQYF. The CDR3 nucleotides are TGTGCCATCTCAGGGCAAGAGACCCAGTACTTC. This chain connects TRBV28 to TRBJ2-5, with TRBD1 as a possible D gene (5 bases). Germline CDR1 and CDR2: MDHEN and SYDVKM. The CDR3 extends over 11 amino acids. The V gene lost 10 bases and the J gene lost 2 bases, with 8 bases spanning the gap.

This chain connects TRBV9 to TRBJ2-3; perhaps TRBD2 as D (6 bases). Germline V gene data show CDR1 as SGDLS and CDR2 as YYNGEE. V lost 4 bases to trimming and J lost 0 bases, with 18 bases between them. The CDR3 runs 17 residues. The CDR3 loop reads CASSPITSGGSTDTQYF. CDR3 coding DNA: TGTGCCAGCAGCCCGATTACGAGCGGAGGGAGCACAGATACGCAGTATTTT. The variable domain in full, completed from reference TRBV9 and TRBJ2-3, reads DSGVTQTPKHLITATGQRVTLRCSPRSGDLSVYWYQQSLDQGLQFLIQYYNGEERAKGNILERFSAQQFPDLHSELNLSSLELGDSALYFCASSPITSGGSTDTQYFGPGTRLTVL.

V is TRBV6-1 and J is TRBJ2-1, with TRBD2 matching over 10 bases. Germline-derived CDR1 and CDR2 are MNHNS and SASEGT. Trimming cost V 10 bases and J 4 bases; bases outside gene matches: 4. The CDR3 has 13 amino acids. The CDR3 sequence: CATRTSGYNEQFF. Written as DNA, the CDR3 is TGTGCCACCCGGACTAGCGGTTACAATGAGCAGTTCTTC.

The chain recombines TRBV5-1 with TRBJ2-5, with TRBD2 identical over 7 bases. CDR3 length: 15 amino acids. Germline V lookup: CDR1 SGHRS, CDR2 YFSETQ. The junction had 10 bases not matched to a gene; V was cut back by 4 bases and J by 4 bases. The DNA of the CDR3 is TGCGCCAGCAGCGGGGCTAGCGGTTTTGGAGAGACCCAGTACTTC. This translates into CASSGASGFGETQYF. Combining the CDR3 with reference TRBV5-1 and TRBJ2-5 gives the whole variable domain KAGVTQTPRYLIKTRGQQVTLSCSPISGHRSVSWYQQTPGQGLQFLFEYFSETQRNKGNFPGRFSGRQFSNSRSEMNVSTLELGDSALYLCASSGASGFGETQYFGPGTRLLVL.

The chain couples TRBV6-5 to TRBJ2-3; tentative D call: TRBD1 (6 bases). Per germline, CDR1 MNHEY and CDR2 SVGAGI. V lost 6 bases and J 4 bases, leaving 14 bases between the germline ends. The CDR3 sequence is 14 residues long. The CDR3 nucleotides are TGTGCCAGCAGGGGACCACAGGGACCAGATACGCAGTATTTT. Translation gives CASRGPQGPDTQYF.

This clone was seen just once. DNA of the CDR3: TGTGCCAGCAGTTCACCAGGCTCCTATGGCTACACCTTC. As protein: CASSSPGSYGYTF. This chain connects TRBV6-5 to TRBJ1-2, with D hard to call. This CDR3 has 13 amino acids. Germline-derived CDR1 and CDR2 are MNHEY and SVGAGI. V lost 4 bases, J lost 4 bases, and 10 bases lay in between.

The chain carries TRBV7-9 and TRBJ2-1, with 7 bases that match TRBD2. The CDR3 spans 14 residues. Trimming cost V 3 bases and J 5 bases; bases outside gene matches: 4. Germline V gives CDR1 SEHNR, CDR2 FQNEAQ (reference sequence). Here the CDR3 reads CASSFTSANNEQFF. As DNA, the CDR3 is TGTGCCAGCAGCTTTACTAGCGCCAACAATGAGCAGTTCTTC. The full variable domain, rest sourced from reference TRBV7-9 and TRBJ2-1, is DTGVSQNPRHKITKRGQNVTFRCDPISEHNRLYWYRQTLGQGPEFLTYFQNEAQLEKSRLLSDRFSAERPKGSFSTLEIQRTEQGDSAMYLCASSFTSANNEQFFGPGTRLTVL.